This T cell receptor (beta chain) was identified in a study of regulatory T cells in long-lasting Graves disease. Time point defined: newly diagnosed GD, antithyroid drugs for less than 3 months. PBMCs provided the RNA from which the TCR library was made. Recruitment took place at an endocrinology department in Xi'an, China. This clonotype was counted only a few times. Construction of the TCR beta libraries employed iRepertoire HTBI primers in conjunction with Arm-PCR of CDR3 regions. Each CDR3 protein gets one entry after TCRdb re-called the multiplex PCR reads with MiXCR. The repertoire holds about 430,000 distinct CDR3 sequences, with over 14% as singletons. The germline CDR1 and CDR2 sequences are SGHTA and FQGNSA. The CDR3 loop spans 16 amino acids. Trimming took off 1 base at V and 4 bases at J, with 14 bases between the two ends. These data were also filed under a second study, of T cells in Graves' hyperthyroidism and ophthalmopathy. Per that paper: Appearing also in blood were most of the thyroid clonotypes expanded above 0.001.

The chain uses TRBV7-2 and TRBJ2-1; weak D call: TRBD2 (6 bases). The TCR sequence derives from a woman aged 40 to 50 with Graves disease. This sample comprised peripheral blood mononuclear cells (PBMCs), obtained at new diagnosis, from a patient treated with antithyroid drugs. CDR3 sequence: CASSLGGLDVYNEQFF. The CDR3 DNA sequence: TGTGCCAGCAGCTTAGGGGGACTGGACGTATACAATGAGCAGTTCTTC.